What follows describes a single T cell receptor beta chain. Expressed TCRB transcripts were sequenced, since all the RNA that had been isolated was reverse transcribed. Measured with immunoSEQ multiplex PCR; TCRdb has only the in-frame clones, and not every one. The profile covers roughly 380,000 clones, with about 20% appearing a single time and 0.044% taken by the ten largest. The ends were cut back, 2 bases at V and 6 bases at J, with 15 bases in the middle. CDR1 SGDLS and CDR2 YYNGEE come from the germline V gene. The CDR3 runs to 15 residues. This sample is part of a study of beta chain features in type 1 diabetes.

J is TRBJ1-3 and V is TRBV9; no clear D. The specimen sequenced was naive CD4+ T cells from blood. The receptor comes from a woman younger than 30 in good health. The CDR3 region is CASSVGGQPENTIYF. As DNA, the CDR3 is TGTGCCAGCAGCGTCGGCGGGCAACCTGAAAACACCATATATTTT.